This TCR beta chain appears in the sequencing data of a study of T cells in Graves' hyperthyroidism and ophthalmopathy. As for the study in general: Staff took peripheral blood when the initial diagnosis was made, before any treatment began. The study's findings and limits: Blood samples included most of the expanded thyroid clonotypes exceeding 0.001.

This clonotype was found a few times. The antigen is not known. Amplification targeted TCR beta CDR3 regions from RNA transcripts. The HTBI primer set served for first-round RT-PCR of the TCR CDR3. TCRdb re-called the multiplex PCR reads with MiXCR, one entry per CDR3 protein. The sample consists of approximately 620,000 distinct CDR3 sequences, approximately 15% of them appearing once. V lost 7 bases, J lost 6 bases, and 19 bases lay in between. CDR3 length: 16 residues. Germline assignment: CDR1 SNHLY and CDR2 FYNNEI. Sequenced input: blood. This sequence originates from a woman between 35 and 50 years old with Graves' ophthalmopathy. The V gene is TRBV2, the J gene TRBJ1-6; tentatively, D is TRBD1 (5 bases). The CDR3 sequence is CASMIQGSGVNSPLHF. The CDR3 DNA is TGTGCCAGCATGATCCAGGGAAGCGGGGTTAATTCACCCCTCCACTTT.